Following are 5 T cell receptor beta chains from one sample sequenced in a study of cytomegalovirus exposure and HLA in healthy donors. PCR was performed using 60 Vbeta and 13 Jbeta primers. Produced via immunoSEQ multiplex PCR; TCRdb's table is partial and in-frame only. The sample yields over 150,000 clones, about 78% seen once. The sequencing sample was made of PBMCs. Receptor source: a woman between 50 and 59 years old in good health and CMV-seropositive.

The CDR3 is CASSATGGVGTEAFF. CDR3 coding DNA: TGTGCCAGCAGCGCCACGGGGGGGGTTGGCACTGAAGCTTTCTTT. The chain links TRBV9 to TRBJ1-1, with D possibly matching TRBD1 (5 bases). This CDR3 comprises 15 residues. CDR1 SGDLS and CDR2 YYNGEE come from the germline V gene. Trimming cost V 3 bases and J 4 bases, with 16 bases left between them.

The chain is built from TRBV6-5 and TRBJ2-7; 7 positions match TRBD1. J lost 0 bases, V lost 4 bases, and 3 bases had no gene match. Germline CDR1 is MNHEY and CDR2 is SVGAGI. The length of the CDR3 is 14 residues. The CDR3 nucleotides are TGTGCCAGCAGTTCCCGGGACAGCTCCTACGAGCAGTACTTC. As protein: CASSSRDSSYEQYF.

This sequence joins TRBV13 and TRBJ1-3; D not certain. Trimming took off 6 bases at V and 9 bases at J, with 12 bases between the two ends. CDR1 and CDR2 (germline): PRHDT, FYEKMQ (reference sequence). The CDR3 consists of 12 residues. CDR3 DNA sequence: TGTGCCAGCAGTCATGGGCGGGGCACCATATATTTT. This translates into CASSHGRGTIYF.

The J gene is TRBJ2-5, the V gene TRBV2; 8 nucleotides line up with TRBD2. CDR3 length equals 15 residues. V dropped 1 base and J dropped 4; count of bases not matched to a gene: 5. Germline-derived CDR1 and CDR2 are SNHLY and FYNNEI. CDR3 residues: CASSEVAGKVETQYF. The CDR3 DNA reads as TGTGCCAGCAGTGAAGTAGCGGGGAAGGTAGAGACCCAGTACTTC.

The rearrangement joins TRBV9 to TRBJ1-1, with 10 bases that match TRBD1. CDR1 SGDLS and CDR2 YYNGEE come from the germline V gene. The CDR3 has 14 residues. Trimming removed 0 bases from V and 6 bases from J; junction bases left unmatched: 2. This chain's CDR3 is CASSVAGTGAEAFF. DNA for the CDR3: TGTGCCAGCAGCGTAGCCGGGACAGGGGCTGAAGCTTTCTTT.